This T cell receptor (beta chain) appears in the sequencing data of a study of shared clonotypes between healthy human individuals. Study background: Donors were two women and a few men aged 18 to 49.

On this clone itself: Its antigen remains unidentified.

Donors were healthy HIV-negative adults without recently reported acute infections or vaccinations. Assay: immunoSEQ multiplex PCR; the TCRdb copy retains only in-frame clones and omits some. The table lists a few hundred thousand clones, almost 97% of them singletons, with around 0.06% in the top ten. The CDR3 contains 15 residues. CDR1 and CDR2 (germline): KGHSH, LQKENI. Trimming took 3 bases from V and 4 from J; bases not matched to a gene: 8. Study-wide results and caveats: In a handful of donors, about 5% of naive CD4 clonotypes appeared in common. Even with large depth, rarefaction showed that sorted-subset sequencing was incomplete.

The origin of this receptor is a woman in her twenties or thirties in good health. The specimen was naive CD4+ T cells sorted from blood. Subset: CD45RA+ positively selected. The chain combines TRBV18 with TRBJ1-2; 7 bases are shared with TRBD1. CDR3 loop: CASSPSQGGGYGYTF. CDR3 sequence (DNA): TGTGCCAGCTCACCGTCACAAGGGGGCGGCTATGGCTACACCTTC. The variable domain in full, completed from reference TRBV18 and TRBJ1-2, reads NAGVMQNPRHLVRRRGQEARLRCSPMKGHSHVYWYRQLPEEGLKFMVYLQKENIIDESGMPKERFSAEFPKEGPSILRIQQVVRGDSAAYFCASSPSQGGGYGYTFGSGTRLTVV.